Listed below are T cell receptor beta chains from one sample, sequenced in a study of cytomegalovirus exposure and HLA in healthy donors. Data came from immunoSEQ multiplex PCR; TCRdb stores just in-frame clones and leaves some out. The sample lists around 200,000 clones, approximately 80% occurring once. Source material: PBMCs. These receptors came from a woman in her forties or fifties in good health and CMV-seropositive. Each CDR3 is given with its conserved first and last residue.

length: 17; V: TRBV19; CDR3: CASSPVGSGPLYYGYTF
length: 14; V: TRBV11-2; CDR3: CASSPGLLQETQYF
length: 14; V: TRBV6-1; CDR3: CASTSGTTNEKLFF
length: 12; V: TRBV6-1; CDR3: CASRGGVQPQHF
length: 15; V: TRBV19; CDR3: CASSINRVSNTEAFF
length: 14; V: TRBV6-5; CDR3: CASSRTVGAMTQYF
length: 13; V: TRBV18; CDR3: CASSLDRGNGYTF
length: 14; V: TRBV9; CDR3: CASSPASGTDTQYF
length: 15; V: TRBV2; CDR3: CASSEVATASYGYTF
length: 13; V: TRBV15; CDR3: CATSRENGYEQYF
length: 17; V: TRBV30; CDR3: CAWSVEPPTVIYNEQFF
length: 11; V: TRBV20-1; CDR3: CSAREDYGYTF
length: 12; V: TRBV15; CDR3: CATSRAGYEQYF
length: 15; V: TRBV7-9; CDR3: CASSQGPGIWETQYF
length: 15; V: TRBV19; CDR3: CASRHDSFGNQPQHF
length: 15; V: TRBV5-1; CDR3: CASSWQGTVVEKLFF
length: 16; V: TRBV5-6; CDR3: CASSWGDSRAFYGYTF
length: 16; V: TRBV30; CDR3: CAWSVTRQIAKNIQYF
length: 14; V: TRBV19; CDR3: CASSPTQDLNTIYF
length: 14; V: TRBV7-2; CDR3: CASSYERGEETQYF
length: 14; V: TRBV4-1; CDR3: CASSQGARQETQYF
length: 17; V: TRBV5-1; CDR3: CASSSPLDRPMNTEAFF
length: 14; V: TRBV6-6; CDR3: CASSRDTGGGELFF
length: 13; V: TRBV30; CDR3: CAWSGENNSPLHF
length: 11; V: TRBV11-2; CDR3: CASSSGGGYTF
length: 15; V: TRBV18; CDR3: CASSPRTGTNTEAFF
length: 14; V: TRBV28; CDR3: CASRKGGAENIQYF
length: 16; V: TRBV7-6; CDR3: CASSLVVASGGYEQYF
length: 19; V: TRBV4-1; CDR3: CASSQVGTGGFLRNSPLHF
length: 15; V: TRBV29-1; CDR3: CSVHRDRDFGGELFF
length: 18; V: TRBV7-9; CDR3: CASSSGLAGGVGSYEQYF
length: 17; V: TRBV21-1; CDR3: CASSTNLTGAGANVLTF
length: 13; V: TRBV15; CDR3: CATSRDRHSPLHF
length: 15; V: TRBV5-6; CDR3: CASSSGQGTNYGYTF
length: 15; V: TRBV30; CDR3: CAWSVGSGWGQPQHF
length: 14; V: TRBV6-5; CDR3: CASSRQGGNQPQHF
length: 15; V: TRBV5-1; CDR3: CASSKGLAATVEQYF
length: 18; V: TRBV7-2; CDR3: CASSSPSGQGNTWDTQYF
length: 12; V: TRBV7-2; CDR3: CASSVNQGPLHF
length: 14; V: TRBV6-6; CDR3: CASSYNQGNYGYTF
length: 15; V: TRBV7-3; CDR3: CASSPTGPGSETQYF